The entry that follows covers one T cell receptor (beta chain) sequence. Its antigen is currently unknown. The data belong to a study of cytomegalovirus exposure and HLA in healthy donors. Trimming removed 4 bases at V and 7 bases at J, with 16 bases between. CDR3 length: 13 amino acids. Germline CDR1 GTSNPN, CDR2 SVGIG (reference sequence). Study outcomes and limitations: Through in vitro validation, three CMV-associated chains were shown to be specific for CMV antigens. Later, an analysis found that TCR clusters from the first cohort tended to co-occur in the 120 or so validation repertoires.

Here immunoSEQ multiplex PCR was the method, and the copy in TCRdb shows in-frame clones only, minus some. This table holds 150,000 to 200,000 clones, roughly 88% found once. This sequence was found in a woman aged 30 to 39 in good health and CMV-seropositive. The material sequenced was PBMCs. The chain employs TRBV30 and TRBJ1-2; D possibly corresponds to TRBD1 (6 bases). CDR3 loop: CAWTSRGTGGYTF. Here the CDR3 DNA reads TGTGCCTGGACTTCCAGGGGTACAGGTGGCTACACCTTC.